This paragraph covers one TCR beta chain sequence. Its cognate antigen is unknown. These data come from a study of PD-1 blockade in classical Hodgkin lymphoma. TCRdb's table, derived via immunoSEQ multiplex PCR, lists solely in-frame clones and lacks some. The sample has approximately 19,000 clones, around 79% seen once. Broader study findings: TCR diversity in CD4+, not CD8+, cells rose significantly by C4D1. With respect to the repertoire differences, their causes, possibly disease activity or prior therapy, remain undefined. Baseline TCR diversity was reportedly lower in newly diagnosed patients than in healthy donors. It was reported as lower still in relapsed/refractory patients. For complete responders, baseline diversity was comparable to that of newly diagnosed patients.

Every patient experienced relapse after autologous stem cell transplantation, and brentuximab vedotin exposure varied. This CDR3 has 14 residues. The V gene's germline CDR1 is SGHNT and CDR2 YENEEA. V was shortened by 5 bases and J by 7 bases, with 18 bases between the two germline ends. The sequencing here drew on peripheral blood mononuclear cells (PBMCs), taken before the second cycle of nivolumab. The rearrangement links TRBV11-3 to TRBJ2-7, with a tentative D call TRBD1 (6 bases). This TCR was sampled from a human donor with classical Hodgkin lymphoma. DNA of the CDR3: TGTGCCAGCAGCGCCCTGGGGGCCGCTATGGAGCAGTACTTC. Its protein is CASSALGAAMEQYF. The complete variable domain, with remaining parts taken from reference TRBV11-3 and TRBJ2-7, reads EAGVVQSPRYKIIEKKQPVAFWCNPISGHNTLYWYLQNLGQGPELLIRYENEEAVDDSQLPKDRFSAERLKGVDSTLKIQPAELGDSAVYLCASSALGAAMEQYFGPGTRLTVT.